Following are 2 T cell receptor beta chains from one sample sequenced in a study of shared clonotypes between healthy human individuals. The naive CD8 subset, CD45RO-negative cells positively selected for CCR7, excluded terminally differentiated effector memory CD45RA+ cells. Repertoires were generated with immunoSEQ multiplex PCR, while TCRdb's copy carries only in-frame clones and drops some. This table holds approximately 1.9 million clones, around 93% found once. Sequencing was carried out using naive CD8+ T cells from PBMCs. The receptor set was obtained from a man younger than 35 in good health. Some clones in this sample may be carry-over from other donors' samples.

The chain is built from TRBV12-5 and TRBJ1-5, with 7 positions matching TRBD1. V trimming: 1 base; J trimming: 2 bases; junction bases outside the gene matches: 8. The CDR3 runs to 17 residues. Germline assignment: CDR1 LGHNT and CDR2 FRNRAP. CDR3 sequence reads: CASGLANRQGRNQPQHF. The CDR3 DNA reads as TGTGCTAGTGGTTTGGCCAACCGACAGGGACGCAATCAGCCCCAGCATTTT.

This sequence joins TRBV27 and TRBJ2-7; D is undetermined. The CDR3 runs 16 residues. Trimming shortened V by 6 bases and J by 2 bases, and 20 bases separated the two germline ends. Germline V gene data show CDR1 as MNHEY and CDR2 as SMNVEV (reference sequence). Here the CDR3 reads CASSPRISISTYEQYF. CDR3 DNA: TGTGCCAGCAGCCCTAGAATTTCTATATCTACCTACGAGCAGTACTTC.